Listed here is a single T cell receptor (beta chain). Its specificity is unknown. TCRdb independently ran MiXCR on the RT-PCR reads; one entry per CDR3 protein. The sample consists of around 480,000 distinct CDR3 sequences, approximately 9.9% of them appearing once. This entry comes from a study of response to subunit inactivated influenza vaccine. General study results and limits: The authors put forward the suggestion that each seasonal influenza vaccination may bring in only a limited number of new T cells.

The germline V gene encodes CDR1 SEHNR and CDR2 FQNEAQ (reference sequence). The CDR3 extends over 15 amino acids. Between the trimmed V and J ends, which lost 1 base and 3 bases, there was a span of 12 bases. The V and J genes are TRBV7-9 and TRBJ1-1; tentative D call: TRBD1 (6 bases). The TCR originated in a man aged 45-65 years who received an inactivated influenza vaccine. The sequences come from PBMCs from blood, collected 45 days after vaccination. The CDR3 bases are TGTGCCAGCAGCTTAGTGTCGGCAGGGGACACTGAAGCTTTCTTT. Its protein is CASSLVSAGDTEAFF.